This paragraph reports one TCR beta chain. This clone came up a few times. Its antigen is currently not known. No much larger clonotype is one base removed from it; base qualities were not supplied. V is clipped by 2 bases and J by 2 bases, and the sequence between their germline boundaries is 9 bases long. The germline V gene yields SGHDN for CDR1 and FVKESK for CDR2. The CDR3, from cysteine to phenylalanine, totals 14 residues. Just CDR3 DNA is preserved here, 42 bases in frame from base 1. This specimen comes from a study of blood T cell repertoires in COVID-19 (dated by TCRdb to about 2020). About the investigation overall: The collaborator samples originated in the United States, Italy and Spain and spanned the acute and convalescent phases of COVID-19. The prospective study material was composed of cDNA or gDNA derived from T cells, B-cell-depleted T cells, or PBMCs. Subjects who had been exposed to COVID-19, were actively infected with it, or had recovered from it provided the deeply sampled blood TCRbeta repertoires that made up the dataset. Samples came from the ongoing ImmuneRACE study (first 160 participants) plus 1,254 subjects from 6 global collaborators. The repertoires were released in a freely available public database intended as a resource for research on the immune response to SARS-CoV-2. HLA class I and class II types, where available, came from metadata supplied by the sample provider rather than from assay-based typing. Sample metadata almost always included a de-identified subject ID, COVID-19 status, age in years and sex.

What the work shows at the level of the full study, not this receptor alone: The amount of clinical and demographic metadata varied by source and participant and was provided uncurated.

The immunoSEQ Assay, a bias-controlled multiplex PCR, was used to amplify TCRbeta CDR3 regions from genomic DNA. On the authors' methods: The number of nucleated cells in each sample was estimated by amplification of reference gene primers within the assay. To quantify the absolute abundance of each unique TCRbeta CDR3 rearrangement, sequence reads were collapsed and filtered. Productive Simpson clonality was computed per sample as the square root of Simpson's diversity index over productive rearrangements. Imported from immuneACCESS, the table was reduced by TCRdb to in-frame sequences with V and J called. These copies leave out some clones; in studies compared against another copy, an unresolved V gene accounts for under half, and the cause of the remainder is not known. V, J and clone size derive from that table, while D and trimming were established from the DNA sequence. This sample has nearly 55,000 clones in its table, and about nine tenths of those were observed once. The leading ten clones occupy approximately 6.6% of the sample.

Each collaborating institution followed its own protocols to collect whole blood in K2EDTA tubes. Collaborator samples were shipped for TCRbeta analysis as frozen whole blood, isolated PBMCs, or DNA extracted from either sample type. The receptor comes from a woman aged 60-75 years with active or convalescent COVID-19. Sequenced: peripheral blood. Rearrangement joined TRBV14 to TRBJ1-1; there is no confident call for the D gene. CDR3 reads: CASSQRESNTEAFF. In nucleotide form, the sequence is TGTGCCAGCAGCCAACGGGAATCCAACACTGAAGCTTTCTTT. The reference TRBV14 and TRBJ1-1 proteins fill in what lies around the CDR3, so the full variable domain reads EAGVTQFPSHSVIEKGQTVTLRCDPISGHDNLYWYRRVMGKEIKFLLHFVKESKQDESGMPNNRFLAERTGGTYSTLKVQPAELEDSGVYFCASSQRESNTEAFFGQGTRLTVV.